Described below is a single T cell receptor beta chain sequence and its context. Its antigen is undetermined. The CDR3 spans 16 residues. V shed 3 bases and J 3 bases; nucleotides not matched to a gene: 6. Looked up from germline, CDR1 is SGDLS and CDR2 is YYNGEE. This specimen comes from a study of CD8+ T cells in alopecia areata. Overall study: Tofacitinib therapy took 6 to 18 months; 6 months off drug came after.

Treatment described: oral pan-JAK inhibitor, 5-10 mg twice daily. Extraction and reverse transcription of RNA yielded cDNA as the sequencing template. Profiling relied on immunoSEQ multiplex PCR, and the TCRdb table lists in-frame clones only, not all of them. The repertoire holds fewer than 110,000 clones, with 55% to 70% as singletons. Overall study results and limits: Clonality in lesional scalp, especially alopecia totalis/universalis, exceeded that of normal scalp. Scalp clonality, together with expanded CD8+ clones among the top 100, fell significantly with tofacitinib.

This clonotype was obtained from a human donor with alopecia areata. The sequencing used CD8+ T cells sorted from blood, collected between weeks 55 and 65, from a patient treated with tofacitinib. The J gene is TRBJ2-2, the V gene TRBV9; 9 positions agree with TRBD1. The CDR3 reads CASSATGQGDTGELFF. The CDR3 coding sequence is TGTGCCAGCAGCGCAACGGGACAGGGCGACACCGGGGAGCTGTTTTTT.